This T cell receptor beta chain was recovered during a study of early T cells in non-severe SARS-CoV-2 infection. The wider study: Chains were unpaired, as sequencing was done on bulk RNA from unsorted whole blood.

Looked up from germline, CDR1 is SGHTA and CDR2 is FQGNSA. CDR3 length: 15 residues. V was clipped by 5 bases and J by 4 bases, with 15 bases between them. This clonotype was detected only a few times. TCRdb redid the calling of the 5' RACE reads with MiXCR, one entry per CDR3 protein. The top ten hold 12% of the sample, which has tens of thousands of distinct CDR3 sequences, about 16% seen once. The sequenced material came from whole blood. The receptor was derived from an adult who was a healthcare worker with PCR-confirmed SARS-CoV-2 infection or an uninfected control (not recorded which). The chain has TRBV7-2 and TRBJ2-1, with D tentatively TRBD1 (5 bases). CDR3 bases: TGTGCCAGCAGCCCATGGGTCAGGGCATACAATGAGCAGTTCTTC. Its protein product is CASSPWVRAYNEQFF.